The T cell receptor (beta chain) described here comes from a study of blood T cell repertoires in COVID-19. About the study: T cells, B-cell-depleted T cells, or PBMCs provided the cDNA or gDNA that served as material.

As handled by the study authors: Amplifying reference gene primers gave estimates of nucleated cell counts. Profiled with immunoSEQ multiplex PCR; TCRdb holds only in-frame clones, not every one. For V, J and clone size, that table is used; D and trimming come from the DNA. The repertoire holds about 360,000 clones, with about four fifths as singletons. This clone appeared a single time. V lost 0 bases and J 2 bases, leaving 12 bases between the germline ends. Germline lookup yields CDR1 SGHRS and CDR2 YFSETQ. The CDR3 sequence is 17 residues long. This chain connects TRBV5-1 to TRBJ2-6; D may be TRBD1 (6 bases). Sample: peripheral blood. The clonotype comes from a human donor with acute or convalescent COVID-19. The donor label of this sample is uncertain. The chain's CDR3 is CASSLGGGSPGANVLTF. CDR3 coding DNA: TGCGCCAGCAGCTTGGGAGGGGGATCTCCTGGGGCCAACGTCCTGACTTTC.